This TCR beta chain is from a study of vaccination and CD4 T cells after COVID-19. On the study more broadly: SARS-CoV-2 had been detected by nasal swab PCR in convalescent patients; roughly nine were mild, one severe. Post-COVID specimens were obtained a median about 100 days after diagnosis (range 35 to 161). Overlapping spike pools from SARS-CoV-2 and HCoV-NL63, HCoV-OC43 and HCoV-229E served as culture stimuli.

The germline V and J ends were trimmed by 7 bases and 0 bases, with 8 bases remaining between them. Germline V gene data show CDR1 as MNHNS and CDR2 as SASEGT. This CDR3 has 13 residues. The treatment was: roughly 11-day PBMC culture with coronavirus spike peptide pools or control peptides (ViraFEST assay). Cultures of PBMCs, some 2 million per well, were set up with approximately 9.6 IU/ml IL-2 and about 10 ug/ml peptide pools. The Oncomine TCR Beta short-read assay generated sequence data from the DNA of cultured CD4+ T cells. TCRdb passed the PCR reads through MiXCR, listing each CDR3 protein once. This repertoire shows over 8,000 distinct CDR3 sequences, roughly two thirds found once; its top ten account for roughly a quarter. Note on this clonotype: The target antigen is unknown.

The source is a human donor who had recovered from COVID-19. The V and J genes are TRBV6-1 and TRBJ2-3; D is possibly TRBD2 (5 bases). Sequencing was done on a sample of CD4+ T cells from blood, cultured in vitro. CDR3 coding DNA: TGTGCCAGCAAACGGGGAAGCACAGATACGCAGTATTTT. Its translation: CASKRGSTDTQYF.